What follows describes a single TCR beta chain. What it binds is not known. Primers: 60 Vbeta forward and 13 Jbeta reverse. Using immunoSEQ multiplex PCR, the repertoire was profiled, and TCRdb retains in-frame clones only, with some absent. The table shows 110,000 to 150,000 clones, with 76% occurring only once. This entry comes from a study of cytomegalovirus exposure and HLA in healthy donors. For the study at large: Prior work identified some 120 million unique TCR beta sequences in 150 million to 200 million T cells. Among 398 genotyped donors, around 80% fell in the Caucasian-associated ancestry cluster.

V gave up 4 bases and J gave up 0 bases; unmatched junction bases: 5. The CDR3 has 15 residues. Germline V gene sequence: CDR1 LNHDA, CDR2 SQIVND (reference sequence). General observations from the study: A later analysis by the authors found several of the most significant clusters apparently linked to common viral pathogens.

The clonotype originates from a woman aged 40-49 years in good health and CMV-seronegative. The chain joins TRBV19 to TRBJ1-1, with 7 bases aligning to TRBD1. Sample: PBMCs. The CDR3 here is CASSRQGHLNTEAFF. The CDR3 DNA reads TGTGCCAGTAGTAGACAGGGACACCTGAACACTGAAGCTTTCTTT.